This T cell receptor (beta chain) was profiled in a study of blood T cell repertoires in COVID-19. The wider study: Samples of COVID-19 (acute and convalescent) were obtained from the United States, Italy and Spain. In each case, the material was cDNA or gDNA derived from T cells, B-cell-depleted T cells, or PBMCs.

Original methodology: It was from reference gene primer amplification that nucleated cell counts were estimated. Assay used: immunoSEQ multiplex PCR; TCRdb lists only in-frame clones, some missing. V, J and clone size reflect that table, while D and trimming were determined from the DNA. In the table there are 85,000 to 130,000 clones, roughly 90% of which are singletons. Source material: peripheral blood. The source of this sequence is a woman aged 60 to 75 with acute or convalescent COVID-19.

The DNA of the CDR3 is TGTGCCAGTAGTATGACTCTACTAGCGCTCAACAATGAGCAGTTCTTC. Protein sequence: CASSMTLLALNNEQFF. This chain connects TRBV19 to TRBJ2-1; 7 nucleotides line up with TRBD2. The CDR3 covers 16 residues. V gave up 3 bases and J gave up 5 bases; unmatched junction bases: 10. CDR1 LNHDA and CDR2 SQIVND come from the germline V gene (reference sequence).